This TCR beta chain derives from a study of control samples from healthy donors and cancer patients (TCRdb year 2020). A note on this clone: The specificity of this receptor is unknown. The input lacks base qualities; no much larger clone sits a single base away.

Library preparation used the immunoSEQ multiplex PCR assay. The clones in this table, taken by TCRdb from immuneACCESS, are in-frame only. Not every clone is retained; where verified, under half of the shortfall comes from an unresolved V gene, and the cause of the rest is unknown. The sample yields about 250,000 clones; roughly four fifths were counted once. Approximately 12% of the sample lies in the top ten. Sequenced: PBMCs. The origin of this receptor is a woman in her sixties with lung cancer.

The sequenced DNA is TGTGCCAGCAGCTTAGTGTTCGGGGGCTACGAGCAGTACTTC. The resulting protein is CASSLVFGGYEQYF. This sequence uses TRBV7-8 and TRBJ2-7; a tentative D match to TRBD2 spans 6 bases. Via the germline V gene, CDR1 is SGHVS and CDR2 FQNEAQ. Including cysteine and phenylalanine, the CDR3 has 14 amino acids. The DNA shown is the 42-base CDR3, in frame from base 1. V is cut by 1 base and J by 3 bases, and the space between the germline ends is 10 bases.